A selection of T cell receptor beta chains follows, all from one sample in a study of cytomegalovirus exposure and HLA in healthy donors. The assay was immunoSEQ multiplex PCR, and TCRdb's table has in-frame clones only and misses some. The sample carries over 200,000 clones, 75% to 90% recorded once. The specimen was PBMCs. These TCRs come from a woman under 30 in good health and CMV-seronegative. Each CDR3 is given with its conserved first and last residue. The D gene is left open where the match is weak. Clone size appears in some rows only: once, few, many, or a class for an expanded clone.

j_gene	abundance	v_gene	len	d_gene	CDR3aa	CDR3nt
TRBJ2-2	.	TRBV5-1	15	.	CASSLIAANTGELFF	TGCGCCAGCAGCTTGATAGCGGCTAACACCGGGGAGCTGTTTTTT
TRBJ2-7	.	TRBV4-1	17	TRBD2	CASSQETIGGRIREQYF	TGCGCCAGCAGCCAAGAGACGATTGGCGGGAGAATAAGGGAGCAGTACTTC
TRBJ2-7	.	TRBV7-6	15	.	CASSLAGQGAYEQYF	TGTGCCAGCAGCTTAGCCGGGCAGGGAGCCTACGAGCAGTACTTC
TRBJ2-2	.	TRBV6-6	15	TRBD1	CASSRGQGSTGELFF	TGTGCCAGCAGCCGGGGACAGGGTTCCACCGGGGAGCTGTTTTTT
TRBJ2-7	few	TRBV6-6	15	.	CASSIDQGRSYEQYF	TGTGCCAGCAGTATCGATCAGGGTCGATCCTACGAGCAGTACTTC
TRBJ1-4	.	TRBV12-5	16	.	CASGLGQYATNEKLFF	TGTGCTAGTGGTCTAGGACAGTATGCAACTAATGAAAAACTGTTTTTT
TRBJ2-7	few	TRBV5-1	11	.	CASSLGNEQYF	TGCGCCAGCAGCTTGGGGAACGAGCAGTACTTC
TRBJ1-2	.	TRBV5-1	14	TRBD1	CASSLDRGHYGYTF	TGCGCCAGCAGCTTGGACAGGGGGCACTATGGCTACACCTTC
TRBJ1-2	.	TRBV19	15	.	CASSVLQGMENGYTF	TGTGCCAGTAGTGTCCTCCAAGGAATGGAGAATGGCTACACCTTC
TRBJ2-7	.	TRBV6-5	15	.	CASSYGGVLAYEQYF	TGTGCCAGCAGTTACGGCGGGGTCTTGGCCTACGAGCAGTACTTC
TRBJ1-3	.	TRBV25-1	16	TRBD1	CASSESDRVLGNTIYF	TGTGCCAGCAGTGAGTCGGACAGGGTCCTTGGAAACACCATATATTTT
TRBJ1-5	.	TRBV2	13	TRBD1	CASEQGLYQPQHF	TGTGCCAGCGAACAGGGGCTCTATCAGCCCCAGCATTTT
TRBJ2-2	.	TRBV18	15	TRBD1	CASSPRTGPTGELFF	TGTGCCAGCTCACCAAGGACAGGGCCGACCGGGGAGCTGTTTTTT
TRBJ2-7	.	TRBV5-6	14	.	CASSLGSGVYEQYF	TGTGCCAGCAGCTTGGGTAGCGGAGTCTACGAGCAGTACTTC
TRBJ1-2	.	TRBV9	14	.	CASSPGGDNYGYTF	TGTGCCAGCAGCCCGGGGGGCGATAACTATGGCTACACCTTC
TRBJ2-7	.	TRBV2	13	.	CASSEEGVYEQYF	TGTGCCAGCAGTGAGGAGGGTGTCTACGAGCAGTACTTC
TRBJ2-7	.	TRBV30	12	.	CAWSPRGYEQYF	TGTGCCTGGAGCCCGAGGGGCTACGAGCAGTACTTC
TRBJ2-2	.	TRBV6-5	15	.	CASSYRRSGTGELFF	TGTGCCAGCAGTTACCGTCGATCTGGGACCGGGGAGCTGTTTTTT
TRBJ1-2	.	TRBV27	15	.	CASSPRGGTNYGYTF	TGTGCCAGCAGTCCTAGGGGAGGCACTAACTATGGCTACACCTTC
TRBJ1-4	.	TRBV30	13	.	CAWSDQGDEKLFF	TGTGCCTGGAGTGACCAGGGAGATGAAAAACTGTTTTTT
TRBJ2-5	.	TRBV25-1	15	.	CASSVGRAIEETQYF	TGTGCCAGCAGTGTGGGCAGGGCGATCGAAGAGACCCAGTACTTC
TRBJ2-5	.	TRBV29-1	13	.	CSVRAGVGETQYF	TGCAGCGTCCGGGCCGGGGTGGGAGAGACCCAGTACTTC
TRBJ2-3	.	TRBV30	13	.	CAWSWENTDTQYF	TGTGCCTGGAGTTGGGAGAACACAGATACGCAGTATTTT
TRBJ2-7	.	TRBV11-2	15	TRBD2	CASSLEASGSFEQYF	TGTGCCAGCAGCTTAGAGGCTAGCGGGAGTTTCGAGCAGTACTTC
TRBJ2-1	.	TRBV10-1	15	TRBD1	CASSELGQGDNEQFF	TGCGCCAGCAGTGAGTTGGGACAGGGGGACAATGAGCAGTTCTTC
TRBJ1-2	.	TRBV11-2	13	.	CASSLDYVGDYTF	TGTGCCAGCAGCTTAGATTACGTCGGGGACTACACCTTC
TRBJ2-7	.	TRBV9	15	TRBD1	CASSAEGTGSYEQYF	TGTGCCAGCAGCGCCGAGGGGACAGGGTCGTACGAGCAGTACTTC
TRBJ2-1	.	TRBV6-5	14	.	CASRTIDSYNEQFF	TGTGCCAGCAGGACGATCGACAGCTACAATGAGCAGTTCTTC
TRBJ2-7	.	TRBV18	14	TRBD1	CASSLDRAGYEQYF	TGTGCCAGCTCACTCGACAGGGCGGGCTACGAGCAGTACTTC
TRBJ1-2	.	TRBV9	13	TRBD1	CASSVGTGVDYTF	TGTGCCAGCAGCGTAGGGACAGGGGTGGACTACACCTTC
TRBJ2-5	.	TRBV1	12	.	CTSSQGTGPSYF	TGCACCAGCAGCCAAGGGACTGGGCCGTCGTACTTC
TRBJ1-3	.	TRBV27	15	.	CASSRNRNSGNTIYF	TGTGCCAGCAGCCGCAACAGGAACTCTGGAAACACCATATATTTT
TRBJ2-1	.	TRBV4-2	16	TRBD2	CASSQDSGGAYNEQFF	TGTGCCAGCAGCCAAGATAGCGGGGGGGCCTACAATGAGCAGTTCTTC
TRBJ1-2	.	TRBV14	15	TRBD1	CASSQDTGGADGYTF	TGTGCCAGCAGCCAAGATACAGGGGGCGCCGATGGCTACACCTTC
TRBJ2-1	.	TRBV10-3	14	TRBD2	CAIKASGVENEQFF	TGTGCCATCAAGGCTAGCGGGGTGGAGAATGAGCAGTTCTTC
TRBJ2-7	few	TRBV7-3	15	.	CASSPSPGFTHEQYF	TGTGCCAGCAGCCCGTCACCTGGTTTTACCCACGAGCAGTACTTC
TRBJ2-7	.	TRBV13	15	.	CASSLPGVGPTRQYF	TGTGCCAGCAGCCTCCCCGGGGTTGGTCCTACGAGGCAGTACTTC
TRBJ2-2	.	TRBV6-5	13	.	CASSSSRAGELFF	TGTGCCAGCAGTTCCTCACGGGCCGGGGAGCTGTTTTTT
TRBJ2-1	.	TRBV7-3	15	TRBD2	CASSAGLAGLDEQFF	TGTGCCAGCAGCGCGGGACTAGCGGGGTTGGATGAGCAGTTCTTC
TRBJ1-6	.	TRBV6-1	14	TRBD1	CASTLRQGFSPLHF	TGTGCCAGCACCCTTCGACAGGGATTTTCACCCCTCCACTTT
TRBJ2-7	few	TRBV7-9	13	.	CASSGETGIEQYF	TGTGCCAGCAGCGGTGAGACTGGTATCGAGCAGTACTTC
TRBJ1-6	.	TRBV18	13	.	CASSPDRGSPLHF	TGTGCCAGCTCGCCGGACAGAGGATCACCCCTCCACTTT
TRBJ1-5	few	TRBV2	14	.	CASTEGGSGQPQHF	TGTGCCAGCACCGAAGGGGGGTCGGGTCAGCCCCAGCATTTT